This TCR beta chain comes out of a study of cytomegalovirus exposure and HLA in healthy donors. Study details: Unique TCRs from HLA-typed donors, approximately 80 million of them, were held in an early data release.

Comment on this clone: Its antigen is unknown.

PCR amplification relied on 60 Vbeta primers (plus 13 Jbeta primers). TCRdb's table, derived via immunoSEQ multiplex PCR, lists solely in-frame clones and lacks some. This repertoire shows approximately 150,000 clones, 65% to 85% found once; its top ten account for approximately 1.2%. V was cut by 0 bases and J by 0 bases, with 7 bases left in between. Germline CDR1 is SGHRS and CDR2 is YFSETQ. The CDR3 spans 15 residues. Study results and limitations: Many donors shared some public TCRs, even though most TCR sequences were rare.

The source material was PBMCs. The chain is built from TRBV5-1 and TRBJ2-1; the D is unclear. The receptor was isolated from a man in his forties or fifties in good health and CMV-seropositive. CDR3 protein: CASSLGTLSYNEQFF. The DNA of the CDR3 is TGCGCCAGCAGCTTGGGAACTCTCTCCTACAATGAGCAGTTCTTC.